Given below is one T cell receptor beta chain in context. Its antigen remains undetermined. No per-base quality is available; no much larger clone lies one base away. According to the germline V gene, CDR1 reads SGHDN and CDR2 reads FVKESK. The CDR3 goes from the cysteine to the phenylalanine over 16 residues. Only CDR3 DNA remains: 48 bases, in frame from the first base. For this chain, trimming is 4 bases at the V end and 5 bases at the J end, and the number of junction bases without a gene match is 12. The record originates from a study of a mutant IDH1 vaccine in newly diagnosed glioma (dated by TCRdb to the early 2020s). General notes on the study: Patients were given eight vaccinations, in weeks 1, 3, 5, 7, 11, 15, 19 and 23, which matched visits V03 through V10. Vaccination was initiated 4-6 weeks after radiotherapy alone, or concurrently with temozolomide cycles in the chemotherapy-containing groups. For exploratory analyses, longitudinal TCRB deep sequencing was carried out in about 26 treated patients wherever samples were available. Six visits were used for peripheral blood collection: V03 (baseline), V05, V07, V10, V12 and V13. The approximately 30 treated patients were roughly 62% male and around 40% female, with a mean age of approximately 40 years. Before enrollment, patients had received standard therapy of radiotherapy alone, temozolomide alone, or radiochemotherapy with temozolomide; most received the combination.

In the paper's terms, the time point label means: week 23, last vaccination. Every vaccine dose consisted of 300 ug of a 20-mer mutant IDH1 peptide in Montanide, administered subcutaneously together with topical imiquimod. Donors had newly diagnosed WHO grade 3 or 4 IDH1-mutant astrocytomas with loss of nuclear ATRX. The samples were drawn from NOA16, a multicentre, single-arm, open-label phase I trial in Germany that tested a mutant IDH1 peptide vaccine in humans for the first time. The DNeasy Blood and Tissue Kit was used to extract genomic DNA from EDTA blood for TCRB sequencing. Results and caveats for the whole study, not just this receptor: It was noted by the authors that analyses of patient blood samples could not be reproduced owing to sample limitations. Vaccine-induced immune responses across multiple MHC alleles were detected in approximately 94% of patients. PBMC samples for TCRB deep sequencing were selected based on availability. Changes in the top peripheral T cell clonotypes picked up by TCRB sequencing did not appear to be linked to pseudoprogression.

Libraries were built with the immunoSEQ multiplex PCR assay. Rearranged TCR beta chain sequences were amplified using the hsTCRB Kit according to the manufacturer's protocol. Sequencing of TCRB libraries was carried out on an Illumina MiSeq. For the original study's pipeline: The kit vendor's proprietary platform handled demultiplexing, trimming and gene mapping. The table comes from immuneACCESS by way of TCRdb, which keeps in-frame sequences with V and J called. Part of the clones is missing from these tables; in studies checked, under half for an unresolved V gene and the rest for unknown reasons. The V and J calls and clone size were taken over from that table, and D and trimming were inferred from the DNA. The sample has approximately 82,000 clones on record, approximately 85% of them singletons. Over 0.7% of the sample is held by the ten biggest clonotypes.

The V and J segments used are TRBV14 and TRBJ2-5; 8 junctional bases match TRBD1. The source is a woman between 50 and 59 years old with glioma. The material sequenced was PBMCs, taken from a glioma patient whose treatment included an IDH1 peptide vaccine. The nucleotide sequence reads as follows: TGTGCCAGCAGCCCCCGACGGGGCAGGGGGCCGGAGACCCAGTACTTC. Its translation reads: CASSPRRGRGPETQYF.